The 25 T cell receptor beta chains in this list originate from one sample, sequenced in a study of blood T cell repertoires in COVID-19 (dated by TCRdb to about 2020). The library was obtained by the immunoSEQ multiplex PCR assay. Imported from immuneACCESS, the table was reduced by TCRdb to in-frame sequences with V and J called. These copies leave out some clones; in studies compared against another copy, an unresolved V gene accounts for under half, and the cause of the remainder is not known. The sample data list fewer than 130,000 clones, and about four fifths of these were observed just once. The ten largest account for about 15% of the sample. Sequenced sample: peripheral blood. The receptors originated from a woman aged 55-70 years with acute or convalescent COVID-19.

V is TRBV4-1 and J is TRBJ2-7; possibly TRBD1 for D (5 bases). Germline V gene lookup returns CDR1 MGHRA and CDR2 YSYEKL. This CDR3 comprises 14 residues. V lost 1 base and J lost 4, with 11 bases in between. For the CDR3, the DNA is TGCGCCAGCAGCCAAGGCCATAGGGGTTACGAGCAGTACTTC. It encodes CASSQGHRGYEQYF.

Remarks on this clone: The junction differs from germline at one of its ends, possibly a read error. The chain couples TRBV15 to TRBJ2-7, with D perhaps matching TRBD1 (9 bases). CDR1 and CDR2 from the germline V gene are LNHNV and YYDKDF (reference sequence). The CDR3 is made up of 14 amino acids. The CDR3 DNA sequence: TGTGCCACCAACCCGGGGGGGGGTACAGGGGGCACAGACTTC. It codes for CATNPGGGTGGTDF.

CDR3 nucleotides: TGTGCCAGCACAGGGGGCAGAAACATTCAGTACTTC. As protein: CASTGGRNIQYF. V and J are TRBV6-5 and TRBJ2-4; the match to TRBD1 covers 8 bases. Germline lookup yields CDR1 MNHEY and CDR2 SVGAGI. This CDR3 has 12 residues. Losses at the gene ends were 7 bases for V and 6 bases for J; bases not matched to a gene: 2.

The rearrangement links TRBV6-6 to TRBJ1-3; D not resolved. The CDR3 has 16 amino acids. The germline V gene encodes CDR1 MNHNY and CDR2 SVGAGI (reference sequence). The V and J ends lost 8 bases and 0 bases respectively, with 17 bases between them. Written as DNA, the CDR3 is TGTGCCAGCTCGGAGGCGGCCGGGCACTCTGGAAACACCATATATTTT. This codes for CASSEAAGHSGNTIYF.

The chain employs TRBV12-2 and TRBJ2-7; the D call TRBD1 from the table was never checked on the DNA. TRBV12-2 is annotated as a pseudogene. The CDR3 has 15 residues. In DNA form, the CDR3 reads TGTGCAAGTCGCTTCGCTCACAGGGGGCACTACGAGCAGTACTTC. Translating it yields CASRFAHRGHYEQYF.

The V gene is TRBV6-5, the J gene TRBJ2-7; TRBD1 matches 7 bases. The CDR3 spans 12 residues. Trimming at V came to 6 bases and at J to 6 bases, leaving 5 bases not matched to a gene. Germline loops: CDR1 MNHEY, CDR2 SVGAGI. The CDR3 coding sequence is TGTGCCAGCAGCAGACAGGGCCGCGAGCAGTACTTC. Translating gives CASSRQGREQYF.

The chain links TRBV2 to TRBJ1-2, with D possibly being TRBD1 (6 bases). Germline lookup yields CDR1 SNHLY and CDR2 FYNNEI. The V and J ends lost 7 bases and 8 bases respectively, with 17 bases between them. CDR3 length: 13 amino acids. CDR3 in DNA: TGTGCCAGCACTAAAGGGGGGGGTGACGGCTACACCTTC. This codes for CASTKGGGDGYTF.

The CDR3 DNA is TGTGCCAGCAGCTCCGGACTAGCGGGGGGCGGGGCAGATACGCAGTATTTT. Translation gives CASSSGLAGGGADTQYF. The chain employs TRBV4-2 and TRBJ2-3, with 14 bases identical to TRBD2. Germline lookup yields CDR1 LGHNA and CDR2 YNFKEQ. There are 17 residues in the CDR3. V lost 5 bases to trimming and J lost 4 bases; unmatched junction nucleotides: 8.

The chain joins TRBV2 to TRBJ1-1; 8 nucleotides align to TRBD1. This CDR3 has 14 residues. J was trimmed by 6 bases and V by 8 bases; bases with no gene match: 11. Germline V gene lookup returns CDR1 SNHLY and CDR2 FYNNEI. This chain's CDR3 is CASGLQGGRSEAFF. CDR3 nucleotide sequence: TGTGCCAGCGGACTACAGGGGGGTAGGTCTGAAGCTTTCTTT.

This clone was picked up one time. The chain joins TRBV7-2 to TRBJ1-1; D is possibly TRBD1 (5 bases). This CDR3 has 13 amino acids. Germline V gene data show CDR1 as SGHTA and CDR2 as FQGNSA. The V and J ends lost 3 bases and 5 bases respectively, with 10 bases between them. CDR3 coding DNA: TGTGCCAGCAGCTTTCCCGGGGGGACTGAAGCTTTCTTT. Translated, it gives CASSFPGGTEAFF.

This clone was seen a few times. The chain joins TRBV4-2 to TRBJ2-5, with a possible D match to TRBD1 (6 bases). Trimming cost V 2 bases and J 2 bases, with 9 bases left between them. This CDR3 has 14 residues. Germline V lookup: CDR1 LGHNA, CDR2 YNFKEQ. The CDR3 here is CASSQRTAQETQYF. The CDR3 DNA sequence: TGTGCCAGCAGCCAAAGGACAGCACAAGAGACCCAGTACTTC.

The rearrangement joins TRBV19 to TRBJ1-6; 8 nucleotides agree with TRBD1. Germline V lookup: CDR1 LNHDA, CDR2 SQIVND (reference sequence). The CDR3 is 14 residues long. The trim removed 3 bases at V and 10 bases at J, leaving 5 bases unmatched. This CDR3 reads CASSIYRGESPLHF. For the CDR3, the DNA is TGTGCCAGTAGTATCTACAGGGGGGAGTCACCCCTCCACTTT.

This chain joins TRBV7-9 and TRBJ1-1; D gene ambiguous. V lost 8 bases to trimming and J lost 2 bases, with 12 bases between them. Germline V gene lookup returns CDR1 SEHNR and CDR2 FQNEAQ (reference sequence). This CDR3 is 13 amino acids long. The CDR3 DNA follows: TGTGCCAGCTACGAGCGGGGAAACACTGAAGCTTTCTTT. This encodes CASYERGNTEAFF.

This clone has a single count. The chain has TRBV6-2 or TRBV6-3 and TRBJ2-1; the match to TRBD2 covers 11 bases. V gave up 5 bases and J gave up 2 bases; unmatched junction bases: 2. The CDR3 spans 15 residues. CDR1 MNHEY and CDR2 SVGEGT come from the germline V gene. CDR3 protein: CASSLAGGAYNEQFF. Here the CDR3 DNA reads TGTGCCAGCAGTCTAGCGGGGGGAGCCTACAATGAGCAGTTCTTC.

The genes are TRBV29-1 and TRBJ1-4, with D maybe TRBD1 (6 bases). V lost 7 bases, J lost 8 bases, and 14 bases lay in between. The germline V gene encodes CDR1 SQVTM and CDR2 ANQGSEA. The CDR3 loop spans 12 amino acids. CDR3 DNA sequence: TGCAGCGCCAAGGACAGAACCGAAAAACTGTTTTTT. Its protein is CSAKDRTEKLFF.

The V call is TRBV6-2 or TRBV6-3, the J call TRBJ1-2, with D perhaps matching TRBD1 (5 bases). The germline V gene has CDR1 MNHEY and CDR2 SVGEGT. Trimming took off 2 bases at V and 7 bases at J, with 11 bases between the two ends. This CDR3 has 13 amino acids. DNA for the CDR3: TGTGCCAGCAGTTACGGCAGGGTCAGTGGCTACACCTTC. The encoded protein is CASSYGRVSGYTF.

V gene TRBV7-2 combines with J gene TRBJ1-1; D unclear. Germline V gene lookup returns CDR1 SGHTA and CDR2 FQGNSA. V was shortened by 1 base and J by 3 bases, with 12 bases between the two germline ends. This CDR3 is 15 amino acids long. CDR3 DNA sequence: TGTGCCAGCAGCTTAGTGGGCAGTACACACACTGAAGCTTTCTTT. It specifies CASSLVGSTHTEAFF.

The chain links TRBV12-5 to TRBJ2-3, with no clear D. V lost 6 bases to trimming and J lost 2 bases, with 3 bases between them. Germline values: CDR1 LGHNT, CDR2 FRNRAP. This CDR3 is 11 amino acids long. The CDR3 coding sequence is TGTGCTAGTGGCTACACAGATACGCAGTATTTT. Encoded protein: CASGYTDTQYF. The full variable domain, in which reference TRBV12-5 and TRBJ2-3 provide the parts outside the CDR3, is DARVTQTPRHKVTEMGQEVTMRCQPILGHNTVFWYRQTMMQGLELLAYFRNRAPLDDSGMPKDRFSAEMPDATLATLKIQPSEPRDSAVYFCASGYTDTQYFGPGTRLTVL.

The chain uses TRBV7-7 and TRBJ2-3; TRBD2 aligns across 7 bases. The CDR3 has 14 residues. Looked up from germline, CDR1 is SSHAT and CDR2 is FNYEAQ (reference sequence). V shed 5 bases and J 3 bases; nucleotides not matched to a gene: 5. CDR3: CASSLFSGTDTQYF. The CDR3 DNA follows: TGTGCCAGCAGCCTTTTTAGCGGGACAGATACGCAGTATTTT. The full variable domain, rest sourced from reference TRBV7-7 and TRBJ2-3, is GAGVSQSPRYKVTKRGQDVTLRCDPISSHATLYWYQQALGQGPEFLTYFNYEAQPDKSGLPSDRFSAERPEGSISTLTIQRTEQRDSAMYRCASSLFSGTDTQYFGPGTRLTVL.

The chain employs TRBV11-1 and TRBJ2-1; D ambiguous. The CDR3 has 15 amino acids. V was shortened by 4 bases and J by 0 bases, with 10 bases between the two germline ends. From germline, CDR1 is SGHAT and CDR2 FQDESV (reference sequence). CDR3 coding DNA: TGTGCCAGCAGCTCTTGGGCAGGCTCCTACAATGAGCAGTTCTTC. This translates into CASSSWAGSYNEQFF. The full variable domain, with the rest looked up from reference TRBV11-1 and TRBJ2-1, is EAEVAQSPRYKITEKSQAVAFWCDPISGHATLYWYRQILGQGPELLVQFQDESVVDDSQLPKDRFSAERLKGVDSTLKIQPAELGDSAMYLCASSSWAGSYNEQFFGPGTRLTVL.

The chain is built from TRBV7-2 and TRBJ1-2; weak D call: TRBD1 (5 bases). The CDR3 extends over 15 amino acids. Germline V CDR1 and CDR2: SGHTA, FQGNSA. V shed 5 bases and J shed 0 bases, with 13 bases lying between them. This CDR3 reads CASSRPGGTNYGYTF. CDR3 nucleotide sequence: TGTGCCAGCAGCCGCCCGGGGGGGACTAACTATGGCTACACCTTC.

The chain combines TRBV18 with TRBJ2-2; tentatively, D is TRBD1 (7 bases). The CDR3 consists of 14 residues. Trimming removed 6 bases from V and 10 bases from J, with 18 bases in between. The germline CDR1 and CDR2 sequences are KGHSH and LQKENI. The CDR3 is CASSDRRRREELFF. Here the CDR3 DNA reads TGTGCCAGCTCGGACAGGCGCCGGAGGGAGGAGCTGTTTTTT.

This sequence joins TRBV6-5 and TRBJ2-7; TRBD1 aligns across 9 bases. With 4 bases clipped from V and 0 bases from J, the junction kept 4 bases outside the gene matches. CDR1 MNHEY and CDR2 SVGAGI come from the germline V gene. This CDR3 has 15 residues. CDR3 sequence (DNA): TGTGCCAGCAGTTTAGGACAGGGGAGCTCCTACGAGCAGTACTTC. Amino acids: CASSLGQGSSYEQYF.

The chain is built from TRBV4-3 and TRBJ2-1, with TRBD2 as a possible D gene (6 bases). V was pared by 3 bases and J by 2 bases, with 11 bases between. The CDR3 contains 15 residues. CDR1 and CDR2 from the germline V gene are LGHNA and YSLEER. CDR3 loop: CASSQWGVAYNEQFF. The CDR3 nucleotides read TGCGCCAGCAGCCAGTGGGGGGTCGCCTACAATGAGCAGTTCTTC.

The CDR3 sequence: CASKGHSGLANNEQFF. The CDR3 DNA reads TGTGCCAGCAAGGGGCACAGCGGACTAGCTAACAATGAGCAGTTCTTC. V usage is TRBV25-1 and J usage is TRBJ2-1, with TRBD2 matching over 8 bases. Trimming took 7 bases from V and 5 from J; bases not matched to a gene: 13. The CDR3 has 16 residues. The germline gives CDR1 MGHDK, CDR2 SYGVNS.